This T cell receptor (beta chain) came from a study of T cell responses to AZD1222 COVID-19 vaccine. General study findings and limits: CD4 TCRs linked to vaccination spanned spike, dominating at 160-218 and 743-854.

Using immunoSEQ multiplex PCR, the repertoire was profiled, and TCRdb retains in-frame clones only, with some absent. This sample has roughly 49,000 clones; 70% to 80% occur once, and the top ten carry approximately 6.3%. V shed 4 bases, J shed 4 bases, and the junction held 14 bases outside the gene matches. In germline, CDR1 is SGHRS, CDR2 YFSETQ. The CDR3 covers 17 residues. Comment on this clone: As yet, its antigen is unknown.

The chain is built from TRBV5-1 and TRBJ1-1; TRBD1 aligns across 9 bases. The receptor's source is an adult in good health. Sequencing used peripheral blood, obtained on day 0 of AZD1222 vaccination. The CDR3 protein is CASSPILPGQGATEAFF. CDR3 sequence (DNA): TGCGCCAGCAGCCCTATCCTTCCGGGACAGGGCGCCACTGAAGCTTTCTTT.